A selection of T cell receptor beta chains follows, all from one sample in a study of CD8 T cells in ankylosing spondylitis. TCRdb re-called the 5' RACE reads with MiXCR, one entry per CDR3 protein. Counted here are tens of thousands of distinct CDR3 sequences, 7.4% occurring once; the ten biggest clones make up over 7%. Sequencing used blood, either unsorted or a sorted T cell fraction (not recorded which). The receptors shown here come from a female donor with ankylosing spondylitis or in good health (not recorded which). CDR3s include the opening cysteine and the closing phenylalanine or tryptophan. The D gene is left open where the match is weak. Not every row has a clone size; where given, it reads once, few, many or a size class.

CDR3 DNA,CDR3 protein,J gene,D gene,clone size,V gene
TGTGCCAGCAGCCAAGCAGGACTGAACACCGGGGAGCTGTTTTTT,CASSQAGLNTGELFF,TRBJ2-2,-,many,TRBV3-1
TGCAGCGCCCGCGGAAAAAACATTCAGTACTTC,CSARGKNIQYF,TRBJ2-4,-,many,TRBV20-1
TGCAGTGCTGGACAGGGGGCAACTGAAGCTTTCTTT,CSAGQGATEAFF,TRBJ1-1,TRBD1,many,TRBV20-1
TGTGCCAGCAGCCTTCAGGGGGGGGGCTCCCCCTACGAGCAGTACTTC,CASSLQGGGSPYEQYF,TRBJ2-7,-,many,TRBV7-8
TGTGCCACCAGTCGGGAGGGATATACGCAGTATTTT,CATSREGYTQYF,TRBJ2-3,TRBD2,many,TRBV24-1
TGCGCCAGCCGCCCGGGGATGAATCAGCCCCAGCATTTT,CASRPGMNQPQHF,TRBJ1-5,-,many,TRBV5-1
TGCAGTGCTAGAGTCGCAGGGGGCATCACAGATACGCAGTATTTT,CSARVAGGITDTQYF,TRBJ2-3,TRBD1,many,TRBV20-1
TGTGCCAGCAGTTTAGTATACAGGGGGCCCAACACCGGGGAGCTGTTTTTT,CASSLVYRGPNTGELFF,TRBJ2-2,TRBD1,many,TRBV12-3/TRBV12-4
TGCAGTGCTGCCCGGACAAGCTATGGCTACACCTTC,CSAARTSYGYTF,TRBJ1-2,-,-,TRBV20-1
TGCGCCAGCAGCTTGGAAGGTAGCGGGTACAATGAGCAGTTCTTC,CASSLEGSGYNEQFF,TRBJ2-1,TRBD2,many,TRBV5-1
TGCAGTGCTACCGACAGGGTACGGTTTAGCAATCAGCCCCAGCATTTT,CSATDRVRFSNQPQHF,TRBJ1-5,TRBD1,many,TRBV20-1
TGTGCCAGCAGTTTCGGGCTAAGCTCCTACAATGAGCAGTTCTTC,CASSFGLSSYNEQFF,TRBJ2-1,-,many,TRBV12-3/TRBV12-4
TGTGCCAGCAGCCGTAGGCGGTCTAGAACAGTCGAAGAGACCCAGTACTTC,CASSRRRSRTVEETQYF,TRBJ2-5,-,many,TRBV7-2
TGTGCCAGCAGTTCCCTTTTCGGGGAGCAGTACTTC,CASSSLFGEQYF,TRBJ2-7,-,many,TRBV12-3/TRBV12-4
TGCGCCAGTTCCCTAGGGAAACAAGAGACCCAGTACTTC,CASSLGKQETQYF,TRBJ2-5,-,many,TRBV10-1
TGCAGTGCTAGAGATGGGGAACAGGCTCCTGAAGCTTTCTTT,CSARDGEQAPEAFF,TRBJ1-1,-,many,TRBV20-1
TGTGCCAGTAGTACTCCTTACCAAGAGACCCAGTACTTC,CASSTPYQETQYF,TRBJ2-5,-,many,TRBV19
TGTGCCAGCAGCTCGCGGGACAGAACCTACGAGCAGTACTTC,CASSSRDRTYEQYF,TRBJ2-7,-,-,TRBV13
TGTGCCAGCTCACCCCCATATACGTCGTCCTACGAGCAGTACTTC,CASSPPYTSSYEQYF,TRBJ2-7,-,many,TRBV18
TGTGCCAGCCGCTCATACTCTCCGGGACCCAGCACGGAGGGCACTGAAGCTTTCTTT,CASRSYSPGPSTEGTEAFF,TRBJ1-1,-,-,TRBV18
TGTGCCAGCAGCGCTACTGAGACCCAGTACTTC,CASSATETQYF,TRBJ2-5,-,many,TRBV11-2
TGTGCCAGTAGCTCCCGGTGGGAAGAGACCCAGTACTTC,CASSSRWEETQYF,TRBJ2-5,-,few,TRBV7-2